Detailed here is one TCR beta chain. This sample is part of a study of blood T cell repertoires in COVID-19. About the study: The analysed material was cDNA or gDNA that came from T cells, B-cell-depleted T cells, or PBMCs.

Authors' processing steps: Reference gene primer amplification in the assay estimated nucleated cell counts. TCRdb keeps only in-frame clones here, not all; method: immunoSEQ multiplex PCR. From that table come the V and J calls and clone size; the DNA was used to work out D and trimming. Altogether hundreds of thousands of clones are present, around 89% being singletons, with the ten largest covering approximately 1%. This CDR3 is built from 15 residues. V shed 3 bases and J 2 bases; nucleotides not matched to a gene: 3. Germline CDR1 and CDR2: MNHNS and SASEGT. Participants reported their clinical history, and cohort assignment relied on those reports. Cohort 3 recovery required two negative PCRs, clearance, or symptom resolution.

This sequence originates from a man younger than 30 who had recovered from COVID-19. Sequenced sample: PBMCs or T cells enriched from blood (not recorded which). The chain joins TRBV6-1 to TRBJ1-5, with TRBD1 matching over 8 bases. The CDR3 sequence: CASSDRGLGNQPQHF. In DNA form, the CDR3 reads TGTGCCAGCAGTGACAGGGGGCTTGGCAATCAGCCCCAGCATTTT.